This T cell receptor beta chain comes out of a study of identical twins. Whole-study results and caveats: The study found weaker excess twin sharing in beta out-of-frame sequences.

Germline-derived CDR1 and CDR2 are SGHAT and FQDESV (reference sequence). V dropped 2 bases and J dropped 5 bases, with 7 bases sitting between them. There are 12 residues in the CDR3. This clonotype has at least ten counts. Its antigen is currently unknown. The authors used template switching to add a universal primer site and gave cDNA unique molecular identifiers. TCRdb ran MiXCR on the 5' RACE reads and lists one entry per CDR3 protein. The sample carries under 350,000 distinct CDR3 sequences, 9.5% recorded once. A further study also used this sample, focusing on yellow fever vaccine responses in identical twins.

The sample consisted of CD8+ T cells sorted from blood. This clonotype originated in a woman between 18 and 29 years old in good health. The chain recombines TRBV11-1 with TRBJ2-7; D gene ambiguous. The CDR3 DNA reads as TGTGCCAGCAGCTTAACCCAGCACGAGCAGTACTTC. Encoded protein: CASSLTQHEQYF.